Sequencing of this TCR beta chain was carried out in a study of blood T cell repertoires in COVID-19. Study-level background: In each case, the material was cDNA or gDNA derived from T cells, B-cell-depleted T cells, or PBMCs.

Source study methods: Researchers report that nucleated cell counts were estimated from reference gene primer amplification. The repertoire was sequenced with immunoSEQ multiplex PCR; TCRdb's copy has only in-frame clones and lacks some. V and J calls and clone size come straight from that table; D and trimming were deduced from the DNA. This table has 250,000 to 350,000 clones, approximately 88% appearing once. This CDR3 contains 16 residues. Per the germline V gene, CDR1 is SGHTA and CDR2 is FQGNSA. V lost 6 bases and J lost 3; bases outside the gene matches: 9. Input material: peripheral blood. The source of this sequence is a human donor with COVID-19, enrolled during active disease. The donor label of this sample is uncertain. The rearrangement uses TRBV7-2 and TRBJ2-5; 11 nucleotides match TRBD2. This chain's CDR3 is CASSSSSGRIEETQYF. The CDR3, as DNA: TGTGCCAGCAGTTCCTCTAGCGGGAGGATCGAAGAGACCCAGTACTTC.